This T cell receptor beta chain comes out of a study of T cell responses to AZD1222 COVID-19 vaccine. Overall study context: Pooled in the analysis were second doses at about 4 or about 12 weeks. Study-wide results and caveats: Clonal diversity was possibly underestimated, and white British individuals and females predominated among donors. Sampling captured repertoires only after the peak T cell response.

Concerning this clone: As yet, its antigen is unknown.

The CDR3 length is 14 residues. Trimming took 1 base from V and 4 from J, leaving 12 bases between them. CDR1 is GTSNPN, CDR2 SVGIG, per germline (reference sequence). The method was immunoSEQ multiplex PCR; TCRdb's version includes in-frame clones alone and lacks a portion of them. The sample lists some 120,000 clones; around nine tenths were seen once. This receptor was obtained from an adult in good health. The rearrangement links TRBV30 to TRBJ2-3; TRBD1 might be the D (6 bases). Sequencing was performed on peripheral blood, taken on day 0 of AZD1222 vaccination. CDR3 residues: CAWSAWDTPDTQYF. CDR3 in DNA: TGTGCCTGGAGTGCTTGGGACACCCCAGATACGCAGTATTTT.